This T cell receptor beta chain originates from a study of cytomegalovirus exposure and HLA in healthy donors. Study-wide results and limits: Later analysis showed TCR association rates varying by HLA locus, highest for DRB1 and lowest for HLA-C.

CDR3 length equals 14 residues. In germline, CDR1 is SEHNR, CDR2 FQNEAQ (reference sequence). Trimming stripped 2 bases from V and 2 bases from J, with 10 bases between. Primers: 60 Vbeta forward and 13 Jbeta reverse. Method: immunoSEQ multiplex PCR; TCRdb's copy keeps in-frame clones and lacks some. The table has about 180,000 clones, roughly 80% seen once. As for this clone: Antigen: not known.

This rearrangement joins TRBV7-9 to TRBJ2-7; tentatively, D is TRBD2 (6 bases). This receptor was obtained from a young woman in good health and CMV-seropositive. Sequenced input: PBMCs. For the CDR3, the DNA is TGTGCCAGCAGCTTAATAGCGGATACCTACGAGCAGTACTTC. Translating it yields CASSLIADTYEQYF.